This is a list of T cell receptor beta chains from one sample in a study of T cells after yellow fever vaccination. MiXCR, run by TCRdb on the 5' RACE reads, gives a single entry per CDR3 protein. The sample lists 450,000 to 650,000 distinct CDR3 sequences; about a fifth were seen once. The sequences come from PBMCs, collected 21 days after the first yellow fever vaccination. The receptors stem from a man between 18 and 29 years old who received the YFV17D yellow fever vaccine. The CDR3 runs from the conserved cysteine through the conserved F or W. The size entry is marked missing in some rows and otherwise reads once, few, many or a size class.

clone_size	v_call	j_call	cdr3_aa
.	TRBV5-6	TRBJ1-1	CASSLADRNTEAFF
.	TRBV7-9	TRBJ2-7	CASSLDRGSSYEQYF
.	TRBV7-2	TRBJ2-5	CASSLATSQETQYF
.	TRBV6-5	TRBJ1-5	CASSYSTGGKEPQHF
few	TRBV28	TRBJ1-5	CASSQPPDNQPQHF
many	TRBV5-1	TRBJ1-2	CASSLDSNYGYTF
few	TRBV9	TRBJ2-1	CASSAKTGLAGGTYNEQFF
few	TRBV29-1	TRBJ2-1	CSVEAGGYNEQFF
few	TRBV5-4	TRBJ2-3	CASSDGRSGTDTQYF
.	TRBV12-3/TRBV12-4	TRBJ2-1	CASSRPTRYNEQFF
.	TRBV10-3	TRBJ2-4	CATTTGPDLAKNIQYF
few	TRBV7-2	TRBJ1-5	CASSFTQDQPQHF
.	TRBV5-1	TRBJ1-1	CASSKTGDDTEAFF
few	TRBV6-5	TRBJ2-2	CASSYPGLAGGSTGELFF
few	TRBV3-1	TRBJ1-6	CASSQGWSNSPLHF
.	TRBV6-5	TRBJ1-1	CASRLTTGTALNEAFF
few	TRBV28	TRBJ1-1	CASSNRPTEAFF
.	TRBV2	TRBJ2-2	CASLPFKTGELFF
few	TRBV5-6	TRBJ2-3	CASSPTGGGTQYF
few	TRBV28	TRBJ2-1	CASSFWDNEQFF
many	TRBV11-2	TRBJ2-1	CASSSPLSGGFDNEQFF
.	TRBV20-1	TRBJ2-5	CSAREGTGLETQYF
.	TRBV7-9	TRBJ2-5	CASSRGQYQETQYF